Shown below are 22 T cell receptor beta chains from a single sample sequenced in a study of vaccination and CD4 T cells after COVID-19. The treatment: approximately nine-day PBMC culture with coronavirus spike peptide pools or control peptides (ViraFEST assay). These receptors are not linked to any known antigen. With the Oncomine TCR Beta short-read assay, DNA from cultured CD4+ T cells was sequenced. TCRdb used MiXCR to reprocess the PCR reads, holding one entry per CDR3 protein. The data contain some 20,000 distinct CDR3 sequences, approximately 52% of them singletons. The specimen comprised CD4+ T cells from blood, cultured in vitro, sampled after SARS-CoV-2 vaccination. These receptors were obtained from a human donor who had recovered from COVID-19.

This clonotype showed up just a few times. The chain uses TRBV20-1 and TRBJ1-5; 8 bases are shared with TRBD1. From germline, CDR1 is DFQATT and CDR2 SNEGSKA (reference sequence). The CDR3 runs to 14 residues. J lost 2 bases, V lost 4 bases, and 4 bases had no gene match. The CDR3 sequence is CSATSTGGNQPQHF. The CDR3 bases are TGCAGTGCTACTTCGACAGGGGGCAATCAGCCCCAGCATTTT.

The chain employs TRBV5-1 and TRBJ1-1; D unclear. The V end was cut by 4 bases, the J end by 0 bases, with 16 bases between. The germline CDR1 and CDR2 sequences are SGHRS and YFSETQ. The CDR3 is 16 amino acids. CDR3 residues: CASSLGSLNMNTEAFF. The CDR3 DNA follows: TGCGCCAGCAGCCTAGGATCACTCAACATGAACACTGAAGCTTTCTTT.

The genes are TRBV7-9 and TRBJ1-6; 9 positions agree with TRBD1. V lost 2 bases and J lost 10; bases outside the gene matches: 6. The germline CDR1 and CDR2 sequences are SEHNR and FQNEAQ (reference sequence). The CDR3 totals 15 residues. The CDR3 here is CASSLRGQGNSPLHF. The CDR3 nucleotides read TGTGCCAGCAGCTTAAGGGGACAGGGAAACTCACCCCTCCACTTT.

In this sample, this clonotype turned up a few times. The chain employs TRBV6-1 and TRBJ1-5; no reliable D call. CDR3 length: 13 amino acids. CDR1 is MNHNS and CDR2 is SASEGT in the germline V gene. Trimming removed 6 bases from V and 1 base from J, with 7 bases in between. The CDR3 reads CASRPGSNQPQHF. Here the CDR3 DNA reads TGTGCCAGCAGACCGGGCAGCAATCAGCCCCAGCATTTT.

The genes are TRBV28 and TRBJ2-7; 11 nucleotides align to TRBD2. The CDR3 is made up of 15 amino acids. Germline V CDR1 and CDR2: MDHEN, SYDVKM. V lost 1 base to trimming and J lost 5 bases; unmatched junction nucleotides: 4. The CDR3 DNA follows: TGTGCCAGCAGTTTATCTAGCGGGAGGAAACACGAGCAGTACTTC. Its translation: CASSLSSGRKHEQYF.

The chain has TRBV7-3 and TRBJ2-2; TRBD2 matches at 7 bases. This CDR3 region has 15 residues. The trim removed 5 bases at V and 0 bases at J, leaving 3 bases unmatched. Per germline, CDR1 SGHTA and CDR2 FQGTGA. The CDR3 DNA reads TGTGCCAGCAGCAAGAGCGGGACGAACACCGGGGAGCTGTTTTTT. Encoded protein: CASSKSGTNTGELFF.

CDR3 residues: CASSEWSSGGNNEQFF. CDR3 DNA sequence: TGTGCCAGCAGTGAATGGAGTAGCGGGGGTAACAATGAGCAGTTCTTC. The chain is built from TRBV2 and TRBJ2-1; the match to TRBD2 covers 9 bases. The V segment lost 2 bases and the J segment 5 bases; nucleotides outside the gene matches: 7. The CDR3 runs to 16 residues. CDR1 is SNHLY, CDR2 FYNNEI, per germline. Full variable domain (outside the CDR3, taken from reference TRBV2 and TRBJ2-1): EPEVTQTPSHQVTQMGQEVILRCVPISNHLYFYWYRQILGQKVEFLVSFYNNEISEKSEIFDDQFSVERPDGSNFTLKIRSTKLEDSAMYFCASSEWSSGGNNEQFFGPGTRLTVL.

The gene calls are TRBV5-4 and TRBJ2-7; D may be TRBD1 (6 bases). There are 15 residues in the CDR3. Germline V lookup: CDR1 SGHNT, CDR2 YYREEE (reference sequence). V was cut by 4 bases and J by 0 bases, with 14 bases left in between. The CDR3 DNA sequence: TGTGCCAGCAGCCCCGGACAGTTGAGCTCCTACGAGCAGTACTTC. It translates to CASSPGQLSSYEQYF.

This chain uses TRBV6-1 with TRBJ1-2, with D possibly matching TRBD1 (5 bases). V was shortened by 5 bases and J by 4 bases, with 20 bases between the two germline ends. This CDR3 is 16 amino acids long. Germline V gene data show CDR1 as MNHNS and CDR2 as SASEGT. The CDR3 spells CASSRGTGMEGYGYTF. The CDR3 DNA sequence: TGTGCCAGCAGTCGAGGGACGGGGATGGAGGGCTATGGCTACACCTTC.

V usage is TRBV21-1 and J usage is TRBJ2-3; the table's D call TRBD2 went unverified against the DNA. TRBV21-1 is assigned pseudogene status. The CDR3 is made up of 14 amino acids. CDR3 nucleotide sequence: TGTGCCAGCAGCAAAAGCGGGAGTCTAGATACGCAGTATTTT. The encoded protein is CASSKSGSLDTQYF.

This clonotype was observed once. The chain joins TRBV11-2 to TRBJ1-1; D perhaps matches TRBD1 (5 bases). V lost 5 bases and J 1 base, leaving 17 bases between the germline ends. Germline CDR1 and CDR2: SGHAT and FQNNGV. The CDR3 has 16 amino acids. The CDR3 nucleotides are TGTGCCAGCAGCCGACACTTAGGAGGGGAGAACACTGAAGCTTTCTTT. Its translation: CASSRHLGGENTEAFF.

This clonotype occurred a few times. The chain uses TRBV27 and TRBJ1-2, with a possible D match to TRBD1 (6 bases). The CDR3 is made up of 15 amino acids. Trimming took 10 bases from V and 6 from J, leaving 24 bases between them. The V gene's germline CDR1 is MNHEY and CDR2 SMNVEV (reference sequence). CDR3 DNA: TGTGCCACCACCTCGACGGGGGGCGGGGTGAATGGCTACACCTTC. This encodes CATTSTGGGVNGYTF.

By sample share, this clonotype is medium-sized (0.01 to 0.1%). The rearrangement uses TRBV6-2 or TRBV6-3 and TRBJ1-5; TRBD1 matches 10 bases. Germline CDR1 MNHEY, CDR2 SVGEGT. The junction had 10 bases not matched to a gene; V was cut back by 2 bases and J by 6 bases. The CDR3 runs to 17 residues. The CDR3 DNA sequence: TGTGCCAGCAGTTACCCCCGGGACAGGGGCTTGCGTCAGCCCCAGCATTTT. Translation gives CASSYPRDRGLRQPQHF.

The chain is built from TRBV10-3 and TRBJ2-1; D call uncertain. The V gene lost 5 bases and the J gene lost 10 bases, with 9 bases spanning the gap. Germline CDR1 and CDR2: ENHRY and SYGVKD. The CDR3 has 11 residues. The CDR3 is CAISSGDEQFF. CDR3 DNA: TGTGCCATCAGTTCGGGTGACGAGCAGTTCTTC.

The chain is built from TRBV24-1 and TRBJ1-1, with 7 bases lining up with TRBD1. Per the germline V gene, CDR1 is KGHDR and CDR2 is SFDVKD. The V and J ends lost 2 bases and 1 base, in that order; junction bases with no gene match: 3. This CDR3 has 15 amino acids. CDR3 sequence reads: CATSDSGTANTEAFF. CDR3 bases: TGTGCCACCAGTGATTCAGGGACAGCGAACACTGAAGCTTTCTTT.

This clonotype was recorded a few times. V and J are TRBV11-2 and TRBJ1-1; D possibly corresponds to TRBD1 (5 bases). The CDR3 loop spans 13 amino acids. V was shortened by 4 bases and J by 5 bases, with 11 bases between the two germline ends. From germline, CDR1 is SGHAT and CDR2 FQNNGV. CDR3 DNA sequence: TGTGCCAGCAGCTCCCAGGGTCGAACTGAAGCTTTCTTT. This encodes CASSSQGRTEAFF.

A single count supports this clonotype. The chain uses TRBV27 and TRBJ2-1, with D uncertain. V was clipped by 3 bases and J by 11 bases, with 17 bases between them. CDR3 size: 14 residues. Per germline, CDR1 MNHEY and CDR2 SMNVEV (reference sequence). CDR3 in DNA: TGTGCCAGCAGTTTCCAAGGATTTAGTGTAAAGCAGTTCTTC. It yields the protein CASSFQGFSVKQFF.

The rearrangement joins TRBV7-9 to TRBJ2-7; 8 positions match TRBD1. V shed 5 bases and J 3 bases; nucleotides not matched to a gene: 21. The CDR3 is 19 residues long. Germline-derived CDR1 and CDR2 are SEHNR and FQNEAQ (reference sequence). The chain's CDR3 is CASSPTDRVLSKGLYEQYF. The DNA of the CDR3 is TGTGCCAGCAGCCCAACGGACAGGGTGCTTTCGAAGGGCCTCTACGAGCAGTACTTC. The full variable domain, in which reference TRBV7-9 and TRBJ2-7 provide the parts outside the CDR3, is DTGVSQNPRHKITKRGQNVTFRCDPISEHNRLYWYRQTLGQGPEFLTYFQNEAQLEKSRLLSDRFSAERPKGSFSTLEIQRTEQGDSAMYLCASSPTDRVLSKGLYEQYFGPGTRLTVT.

This clonotype has only a few counts. The chain joins TRBV28 to TRBJ1-2, with TRBD1 matching over 7 bases. With 5 bases clipped from V and 2 bases from J, the junction kept 8 bases outside the gene matches. The CDR3 runs to 15 residues. Germline V gene data show CDR1 as MDHEN and CDR2 as SYDVKM. The CDR3 protein is CASSRAGTDNYGYTF. The CDR3 bases are TGTGCCAGCAGTCGAGCCGGGACAGACAACTATGGCTACACCTTC.

A few counts support this clonotype. The rearrangement links TRBV24-1 to TRBJ1-1; D is possibly TRBD1 (6 bases). The germline V and J ends were trimmed by 7 bases and 4 bases, with 18 bases remaining between them. Germline V gives CDR1 KGHDR, CDR2 SFDVKD. The CDR3 has 15 residues. The CDR3 protein is CATRTSGEGSTEAFF. The DNA of the CDR3 is TGTGCCACCAGGACTTCAGGGGAAGGGAGCACTGAAGCTTTCTTT.

This clonotype was observed a handful of times. The gene calls are TRBV15 and TRBJ2-5; weak D call: TRBD1 (6 bases). Deletions cut 1 base from V and 7 bases from J, with 13 bases between. Germline CDR1 LNHNV, CDR2 YYDKDF (reference sequence). The CDR3 is 14 residues long. Here the CDR3 DNA reads TGTGCCACCAGCAGAGGGACAGCGGACGGGACCCAGTACTTC. Amino acids: CATSRGTADGTQYF.

The chain links TRBV7-3 to TRBJ1-3; 8 bases align to TRBD1. Germline loops: CDR1 SGHTA, CDR2 FQGTGA. CDR3 size: 16 residues. Germline trimming cut 5 bases from V and 0 bases from J; bases unmatched to any gene: 6. The CDR3: CASSPGTGPSGNTIYF. In DNA, the CDR3 is TGTGCCAGCAGCCCGGGGACAGGTCCCTCTGGAAACACCATATATTTT. Filled out from reference TRBV7-3 and TRBJ1-3, the complete variable domain reads GAGVSQTPSNKVTEKGKYVELRCDPISGHTALYWYRQSLGQGPEFLIYFQGTGAADDSGLPNDRFFAVRPEGSVSTLKIQRTERGDSAVYLCASSPGTGPSGNTIYFGEGSWLTVV.